Following are 23 T cell receptor beta chains from one sample sequenced in a study of blood T cell repertoires in COVID-19. Sequencing used immunoSEQ multiplex PCR; TCRdb keeps in-frame clones, though not all of them. The table records about 59,000 clones, approximately 82% of them present only once. What was sequenced was peripheral blood. The receptors here all came from an elderly man with acute or convalescent COVID-19.

This clone was observed a few times. J is TRBJ1-6 and V is TRBV19, with 10 bases aligning to TRBD1. This CDR3 has 15 amino acids. V lost 5 bases, J lost 10 bases, and 8 bases stayed unmatched. The germline V gene has CDR1 LNHDA and CDR2 SQIVND (reference sequence). The CDR3 sequence is CASSAPGQGTSPLHF. In nucleotides, the CDR3 is TGTGCCAGTAGTGCACCGGGACAGGGGACCTCACCCCTCCACTTT.

This clone was detected only once. This chain joins TRBV30 and TRBJ2-3; possibly TRBD2 for D (5 bases). V was pared by 2 bases and J by 0 bases, with 12 bases between. The CDR3 is 15 amino acids. Germline CDR1 reads GTSNPN; CDR2 reads SVGIG (reference sequence). CDR3 in DNA: TGTGCCTGGAGTAAGCAGCGGCTCAGCACAGATACGCAGTATTTT. Its protein product is CAWSKQRLSTDTQYF.

V and J are TRBV19 and TRBJ1-2; D is ambiguous. Per the germline V gene, CDR1 is LNHDA and CDR2 is SQIVND (reference sequence). The V and J ends lost 2 bases and 0 bases respectively, with 7 bases between them. The CDR3 contains 14 residues. CDR3 sequence: CASSILASNYGYTF. CDR3 nucleotides: TGTGCCAGTAGTATATTAGCATCTAACTATGGCTACACCTTC.

This sequence joins TRBV12-3 or TRBV12-4 and TRBJ1-2, with D unresolved. Trimming removed 7 bases at V and 2 bases at J, with 11 bases between. The CDR3 is made up of 13 amino acids. The DNA for the CDR3 is TGTGCCAGCACCCCCGGAGGAAACTATGGCTACACCTTC. It is translated as CASTPGGNYGYTF.

The CDR3 here is CASRGGPYGDNEQFF. As DNA, the CDR3 is TGTGCCAGCAGGGGAGGACCCTACGGAGACAATGAGCAGTTCTTC. This chain connects TRBV2 to TRBJ2-1, with D perhaps TRBD2 (6 bases). This CDR3 contains 15 residues. Germline assignment: CDR1 SNHLY and CDR2 FYNNEI. Trimming stripped 6 bases from V and 5 bases from J, with 17 bases between.

The J gene is TRBJ1-1, the V gene TRBV12-3 or TRBV12-4, with TRBD1 matching over 8 bases. Unmatched junction bases numbered 4, after V lost 3 bases and J lost 10 bases. The CDR3 is 12 residues long. The CDR3 coding sequence is TGTGCCAGCAGTTTCTCAGGGGGCATAGCTTTCTTT. Amino acids: CASSFSGGIAFF.

The chain links TRBV20-1 to TRBJ1-2; maybe TRBD1 (6 bases). This CDR3 is built from 11 residues. CDR1 is DFQATT and CDR2 is SNEGSKA in the germline V gene (reference sequence). V gave up 8 bases and J gave up 7 bases, with 14 bases separating them. The CDR3 region has the DNA TGCAGTACCGCAGGGGTCTCTGGCTACACCTTC. Residues: CSTAGVSGYTF.

This clone was detected a few times. The V call is TRBV5-1, the J call TRBJ2-3, with 14 nucleotides matching TRBD2. The CDR3 has 16 residues. Germline CDR1 SGHRS, CDR2 YFSETQ. Trimming cost V 3 bases and J 4 bases; bases outside gene matches: 4. This CDR3 reads CASSSGLAGGADTQYF. The CDR3 DNA is TGCGCCAGCAGCTCCGGACTAGCGGGAGGAGCAGATACGCAGTATTTT.

The chain has TRBV10-3 and TRBJ1-1; D is uncertain. The CDR3 contains 15 residues. CDR1 and CDR2 from the germline V gene are ENHRY and SYGVKD. Trimming shortened V by 6 bases and J by 5 bases, and 19 bases separated the two germline ends. CDR3 region: CAISRYGEGVTEAFF. Written as DNA, the CDR3 is TGTGCCATCAGCCGGTACGGGGAAGGAGTAACTGAAGCTTTCTTT.

The V gene is TRBV10-3, the J gene TRBJ2-1, with D maybe TRBD2 (6 bases). Per germline, CDR1 ENHRY and CDR2 SYGVKD. The CDR3 runs to 14 residues. Trimming took 5 bases from V and 6 from J, leaving 14 bases between them. The CDR3 region has the DNA TGTGCCATCAGTCTCGAAACTAGCCGCAATGAGCAGTTCTTC. Its protein product is CAISLETSRNEQFF.

J is TRBJ1-1 and V is TRBV7-9; D gene ambiguous. This CDR3 region has 14 residues. V lost 4 bases to trimming and J lost 8 bases, with 17 bases between them. Germline CDR1 reads SEHNR; CDR2 reads FQNEAQ (reference sequence). The DNA for the CDR3 is TGTGCCAGCAGCTCCCAGAGTTTGTCTAGCGAAGCTTTCTTT. It translates to CASSSQSLSSEAFF.

The chain recombines TRBV3-1 (or the pseudogene TRBV3-2) with TRBJ1-1; TRBD1 is a possible D gene (5 bases). Trimming removed 1 base from V and 6 bases from J, with 12 bases in between. The CDR3 extends over 14 amino acids. CDR1 and CDR2 from the germline V gene are LGHDT and YNNKEL (reference sequence). As DNA, the CDR3 is TGTGCCAGCAGCCAAGCGGGCCTAGGGGCTGAAGCTTTCTTT. As protein: CASSQAGLGAEAFF.

This clone was picked up a small number of times. The chain uses TRBV7-3 and TRBJ2-1, with TRBD1 matching 9 bases. J lost 12 bases, V lost 5 bases, and 11 bases had no gene match. Germline CDR1 is SGHTA and CDR2 is FQGTGA. The CDR3 loop spans 14 amino acids. This CDR3 is CASSPVDRGGRQFF. In nucleotides, the CDR3 is TGTGCCAGCAGCCCCGTGGACAGGGGAGGTAGGCAGTTCTTC.

The chain employs TRBV18 and TRBJ2-2; 9 nucleotides match TRBD2. CDR1 and CDR2 (germline): KGHSH, LQKENI. The CDR3 totals 17 residues. After removal of 3 bases from V and 0 bases from J, the junction contained 5 bases not matched to a gene. CDR3 nucleotides: TGTGCCAGCTCACCTGTGACTAGCGGTGCGAACACCGGGGAGCTGTTTTTT. This sequence encodes CASSPVTSGANTGELFF. The variable domain in full, with the rest retrieved from reference TRBV18 and TRBJ2-2, is NAGVMQNPRHLVRRRGQEARLRCSPMKGHSHVYWYRQLPEEGLKFMVYLQKENIIDESGMPKERFSAEFPKEGPSILRIQQVVRGDSAAYFCASSPVTSGANTGELFFGEGSRLTVL.

This clone was observed once. V is TRBV7-6 and J is TRBJ1-2; D possibly corresponds to TRBD1 (6 bases). Germline loops: CDR1 SGHVS, CDR2 FNYEAQ. Trimming pared 4 bases from V and 8 bases from J, leaving 11 bases between. This CDR3 has 12 residues. The CDR3 DNA reads TGTGCCAGCAGCTCCGGGGGGGGCGGCTACACCTTC. Residues: CASSSGGGGYTF.

This clone has more than one count but fewer than ten. The chain couples TRBV3-1 (or the pseudogene TRBV3-2) to TRBJ2-7; no firm D call. The CDR3 is 14 amino acids. Germline assignment: CDR1 LGHDT and CDR2 YNNKEL (reference sequence). Trimming removed 1 base at V and 6 bases at J, with 13 bases between. CDR3 DNA sequence: TGTGCCAGCAGCCAAGGAACCGGAGCCTTCGAGCAGTACTTC. This codes for CASSQGTGAFEQYF.

This chain connects TRBV24-1 to TRBJ2-1, with TRBD1 identical over 8 bases. V gave up 9 bases and J gave up 0 bases; unmatched junction bases: 6. This CDR3 has 15 amino acids. From germline, CDR1 is KGHDR and CDR2 SFDVKD. The CDR3 loop is CATSIGTGSYNEQFF. For the CDR3, the DNA is TGTGCCACCTCTATCGGGACAGGCTCCTACAATGAGCAGTTCTTC.

The chain links TRBV7-2 to TRBJ1-1; perhaps TRBD1 as D (5 bases). V was trimmed by 6 bases and J by 4 bases, leaving 12 bases between them. The CDR3 spans 13 residues. CDR1 is SGHTA, CDR2 FQGNSA, per germline. CDR3 region: CASRFDRPTEAFF. The CDR3 DNA reads TGTGCCAGCAGATTCGACAGACCCACTGAAGCTTTCTTT.

A single count supports this clone. The chain couples TRBV30 to TRBJ1-4, with TRBD1 matching over 7 bases. V gave up 5 bases and J gave up 4 bases; unmatched junction bases: 4. CDR3 length: 13 amino acids. CDR1 GTSNPN and CDR2 SVGIG come from the germline V gene (reference sequence). For the CDR3, the DNA is TGTGCCTGGGGGACAGACCTTAATGAAAAACTGTTTTTT. Translated, it gives CAWGTDLNEKLFF.

This clone was counted once. The rearrangement uses TRBV5-1 and TRBJ2-2; 11 bases match TRBD2. The V gene's germline CDR1 is SGHRS and CDR2 YFSETQ. With V trimmed by 4 bases and J by 5 bases, 4 bases remained unmatched. CDR3 size: 15 residues. CDR3: CASSTRTSGTGELFF. For the CDR3, the DNA is TGCGCCAGCAGCACGCGGACTAGCGGGACCGGGGAGCTGTTTTTT. The full variable domain, its missing parts supplied by reference TRBV5-1 and TRBJ2-2, is KAGVTQTPRYLIKTRGQQVTLSCSPISGHRSVSWYQQTPGQGLQFLFEYFSETQRNKGNFPGRFSGRQFSNSRSEMNVSTLELGDSALYLCASSTRTSGTGELFFGEGSRLTVL.

The chain recombines TRBV20-1 with TRBJ2-1; possibly TRBD2 for D (6 bases). This CDR3 is 18 amino acids long. Germline CDR1 DFQATT, CDR2 SNEGSKA (reference sequence). V was trimmed by 3 bases and J by 0 bases, leaving 21 bases between them. Here the CDR3 reads CSASGPGLSKSSYNEQFF. In DNA, the CDR3 is TGCAGTGCTAGTGGCCCGGGACTCTCGAAGAGCTCCTACAATGAGCAGTTCTTC.

This rearrangement joins TRBV28 to TRBJ2-2; tentative D call: TRBD1 (5 bases). V lost 6 bases and J lost 1, with 15 bases in between. The CDR3 runs to 16 residues. CDR1 is MDHEN, CDR2 SYDVKM, per germline. CDR3 nucleotide sequence: TGTGCCAGCAGGGTCAGAGGCAGGGAGAACACCGGGGAGCTGTTTTTT. Its translation: CASRVRGRENTGELFF.

The chain links TRBV6-2 or TRBV6-3 to TRBJ1-5; perhaps TRBD1 as D (5 bases). The length of the CDR3 is 13 residues. Germline CDR1 reads MNHEY; CDR2 reads SVGEGT. The V end was cut by 3 bases, the J end by 7 bases, with 10 bases between. The CDR3 DNA sequence: TGTGCCAGCAGTTATTTAGGGGCACAGCCCCAGCATTTT. Translated: CASSYLGAQPQHF.